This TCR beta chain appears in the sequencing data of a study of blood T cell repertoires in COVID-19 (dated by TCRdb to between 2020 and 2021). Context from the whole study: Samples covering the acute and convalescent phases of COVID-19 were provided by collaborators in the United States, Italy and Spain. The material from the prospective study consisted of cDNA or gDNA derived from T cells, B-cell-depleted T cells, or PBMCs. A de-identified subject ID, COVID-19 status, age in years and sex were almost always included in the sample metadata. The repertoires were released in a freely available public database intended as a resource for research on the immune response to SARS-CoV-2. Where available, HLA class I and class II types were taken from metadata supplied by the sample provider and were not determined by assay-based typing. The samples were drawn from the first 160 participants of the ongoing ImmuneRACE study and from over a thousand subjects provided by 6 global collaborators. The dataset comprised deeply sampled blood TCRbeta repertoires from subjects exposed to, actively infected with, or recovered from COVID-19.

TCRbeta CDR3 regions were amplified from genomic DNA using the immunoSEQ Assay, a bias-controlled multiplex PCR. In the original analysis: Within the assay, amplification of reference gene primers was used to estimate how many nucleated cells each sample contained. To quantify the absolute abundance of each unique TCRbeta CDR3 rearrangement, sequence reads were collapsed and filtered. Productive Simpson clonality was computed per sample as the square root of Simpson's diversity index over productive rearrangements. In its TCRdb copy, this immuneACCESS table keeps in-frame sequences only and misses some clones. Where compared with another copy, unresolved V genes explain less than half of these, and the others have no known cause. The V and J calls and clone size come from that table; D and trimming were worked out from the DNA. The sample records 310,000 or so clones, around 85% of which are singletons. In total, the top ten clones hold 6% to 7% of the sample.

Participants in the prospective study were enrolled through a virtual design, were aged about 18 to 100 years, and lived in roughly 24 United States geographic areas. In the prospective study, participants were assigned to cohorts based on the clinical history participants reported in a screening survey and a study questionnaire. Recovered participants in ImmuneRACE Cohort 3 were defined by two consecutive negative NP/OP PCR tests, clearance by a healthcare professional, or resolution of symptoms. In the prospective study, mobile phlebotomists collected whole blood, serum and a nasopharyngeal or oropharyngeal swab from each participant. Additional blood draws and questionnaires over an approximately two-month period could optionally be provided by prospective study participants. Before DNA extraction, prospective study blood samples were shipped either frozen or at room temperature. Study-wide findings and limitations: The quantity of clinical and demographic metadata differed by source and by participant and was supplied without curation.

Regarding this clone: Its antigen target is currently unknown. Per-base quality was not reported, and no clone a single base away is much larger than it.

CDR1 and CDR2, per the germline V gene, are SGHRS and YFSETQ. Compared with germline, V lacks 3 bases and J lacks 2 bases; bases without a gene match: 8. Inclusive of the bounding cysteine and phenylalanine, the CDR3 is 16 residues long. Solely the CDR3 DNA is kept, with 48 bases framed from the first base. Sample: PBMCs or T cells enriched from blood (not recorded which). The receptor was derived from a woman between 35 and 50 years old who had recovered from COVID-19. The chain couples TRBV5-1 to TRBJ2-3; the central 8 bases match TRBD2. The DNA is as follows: TGCGCCAGCAGCTCGGGGGGACTAGGCCCCACAGATACGCAGTATTTT. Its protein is CASSSGGLGPTDTQYF.